This TCR beta chain is from a study of blood T cell repertoires in COVID-19. Study in general: Donors in the United States, Italy and Spain gave samples during acute or convalescent COVID-19. From T cells, B-cell-depleted T cells, or PBMCs came the material, which was cDNA or gDNA.

CDR3 length equals 16 residues. Germline V gene sequence: CDR1 SEHNR, CDR2 FQNEAQ (reference sequence). V trimming: 5 bases; J trimming: 9 bases; junction bases outside the gene matches: 14. Per the authors' pipeline: Amplification from reference gene primers served as the basis for estimated nucleated cell counts. Sequenced by immunoSEQ multiplex PCR; TCRdb stores in-frame clones only, minus some. The D gene and trimming were derived from the DNA, and the V and J assignments and clone size from that table. The sample carries more than 120,000 clones, around four fifths recorded once. The sequenced sample consisted of peripheral blood. The receptor was derived from a human donor in a cohort sampled during active COVID-19. J is TRBJ2-1 and V is TRBV7-9; TRBD1 agrees at 9 bases. The CDR3 bases are TGTGCCAGCAGCCGCGTCCCGGGACAGGGTTGGGCTGAGCAGTTCTTC. It is translated as CASSRVPGQGWAEQFF. The full variable domain, completed using reference TRBV7-9 and TRBJ2-1, is DTGVSQNPRHKITKRGQNVTFRCDPISEHNRLYWYRQTLGQGPEFLTYFQNEAQLEKSRLLSDRFSAERPKGSFSTLEIQRTEQGDSAMYLCASSRVPGQGWAEQFFGPGTRLTVL.